Below, 28 T cell receptor beta chains from the same sample are listed, as sequenced in a study of T cell responses to AZD1222 COVID-19 vaccine. Here immunoSEQ multiplex PCR was the method, and the copy in TCRdb shows in-frame clones only, minus some. The sample has some 54,000 clones, 89% seen once. The sample consisted of peripheral blood, taken on day 0 of AZD1222 vaccination. All receptors come from an adult in good health.

The V call is TRBV28, the J call TRBJ1-4; D is unclear. Between the trimmed V and J ends, which lost 5 bases and 8 bases, there was a span of 18 bases. CDR3 size: 15 residues. Per the germline V gene, CDR1 is MDHEN and CDR2 is SYDVKM. CDR3 amino acids: CASSPLARWWEKLFF. The CDR3 nucleotides are TGTGCCAGCAGTCCCCTGGCCAGATGGTGGGAAAAACTGTTTTTT.

The table lists this clone with a few counts. V and J are TRBV11-2 and TRBJ1-4, with 10 bases fitting TRBD1. V was pared by 5 bases and J by 8 bases, with 11 bases of the junction left unmatched. Looked up from germline, CDR1 is SGHAT and CDR2 is FQNNGV. The CDR3 is 16 amino acids. DNA of the CDR3: TGTGCCAGCAGCCAAGGGGGGACAGGGGTATGGGAAAAACTGTTTTTT. Its protein is CASSQGGTGVWEKLFF.

This clone has only one observation. V usage is TRBV5-8 and J usage is TRBJ1-2; 7 nucleotides align to TRBD1. Germline CDR1 is SGHTS and CDR2 is YDEGEE. Germline trimming cut 1 base from V and 2 bases from J; bases unmatched to any gene: 5. This CDR3 comprises 15 residues. Here the CDR3 DNA reads TGTGCCAGCAGCTTGAACAGGGGAGCCAACTATGGCTACACCTTC. It yields the protein CASSLNRGANYGYTF.

This rearrangement joins TRBV30 to TRBJ2-3; the D call may be TRBD1 or TRBD2 (6 bases each). The CDR3 sequence is 13 residues long. Germline lookup yields CDR1 GTSNPN and CDR2 SVGIG (reference sequence). The CDR3 DNA reads TGTGCGAGGGGGACTCCCTCCACAGATACGCAGTATTTT. It translates to CARGTPSTDTQYF.

The chain joins TRBV10-3 to TRBJ2-7; D remains unclear. The V gene's germline CDR1 is ENHRY and CDR2 SYGVKD. Trimming removed 3 bases from V and 6 bases from J, with 18 bases in between. CDR3 length equals 15 residues. This CDR3 is CAISDQSAQPSEQYF. CDR3 coding DNA: TGTGCCATCAGTGACCAAAGCGCCCAACCGTCCGAGCAGTACTTC.

The chain uses TRBV6-5 and TRBJ1-5; 7 bases align to TRBD1. The CDR3 length is 13 residues. With V trimmed by 11 bases and J by 3 bases, 7 bases remained unmatched. Germline V gives CDR1 MNHEY, CDR2 SVGAGI. CDR3 in amino acids: CACGTDLNQPQHF. The CDR3 DNA sequence: TGTGCCTGCGGGACAGACCTCAATCAGCCCCAGCATTTT.

This clone was detected only once. V usage is TRBV2 and J usage is TRBJ1-5, with D possibly being TRBD1 (5 bases). The germline V gene has CDR1 SNHLY and CDR2 FYNNEI. Trimming pared 2 bases from V and 5 bases from J, leaving 10 bases between. The CDR3 is made up of 14 amino acids. The CDR3 nucleotides are TGTGCCAGCAGTGAATCGGACAAGGATCAGCCCCAGCATTTT. Amino acids: CASSESDKDQPQHF.

This chain connects TRBV10-2 to TRBJ2-4; D possibly corresponds to TRBD1 (5 bases). This CDR3 region has 13 residues. Trimming removed 8 bases at V and 2 bases at J, with 10 bases between. The germline V gene has CDR1 WSHSY and CDR2 SAAADI. CDR3 sequence: CASEGESKNIQYF. The CDR3 DNA follows: TGCGCCAGCGAAGGGGAATCCAAAAACATTCAGTACTTC.

This clone was recorded once. Other DNA sequences in the sample encode the same CDR3. The gene calls are TRBV10-1 and TRBJ2-7; maybe TRBD1 (5 bases). CDR3 length equals 11 residues. Trimming took off 6 bases at V and 4 bases at J, with 7 bases between the two ends. Germline CDR1 WNHNN, CDR2 SYGVQD (reference sequence). The CDR3 DNA is TGCGCCAGCAGCGCAGGGTACGAGCAGTACTTC. Translation gives CASSAGYEQYF.

This sequence joins TRBV7-9 and TRBJ2-7, with 12 bases fitting TRBD1. CDR3 size: 17 residues. Germline trimming cut 5 bases from V and 0 bases from J; bases unmatched to any gene: 8. The germline V gene has CDR1 SEHNR and CDR2 FQNEAQ (reference sequence). The CDR3 spells CASSPGTGGSSSYEQYF. For the CDR3, the DNA is TGTGCCAGCAGCCCTGGGACAGGGGGCTCCAGCTCCTACGAGCAGTACTTC.

V and J are TRBV29-1 and TRBJ1-2; D uncertain. V was pared by 6 bases and J by 6 bases, with 2 bases between. The CDR3 has 8 amino acids. CDR1 and CDR2 (germline): SQVTM, ANQGSEA. The CDR3 DNA reads TGCAGCGTCAATGGCTACACCTTC. This encodes CSVNGYTF.

This rearrangement joins TRBV2 to TRBJ2-3; D remains unclear. This CDR3 comprises 13 residues. Germline CDR1 SNHLY, CDR2 FYNNEI. The V end lost 5 bases, the J end lost 3 bases, and 9 bases lay between the germline ends. For the CDR3, the DNA is TGTGCCAGCAGTCCCCGGGTGACAGATACGCAGTATTTT. Its translation: CASSPRVTDTQYF.

The chain is built from TRBV4-1 and TRBJ1-4, with D perhaps TRBD1 (5 bases). Trimming pared 4 bases from V and 5 bases from J, leaving 17 bases between. The CDR3 loop spans 16 amino acids. Germline CDR1 MGHRA, CDR2 YSYEKL. CDR3 in DNA: TGCGCCAGCAGCCCCGCTCCGGGACCGGGAAATGAAAAACTGTTTTTT. Protein product: CASSPAPGPGNEKLFF.

V usage is TRBV11-2 and J usage is TRBJ2-1; 14 nucleotides agree with TRBD2. Germline lookup yields CDR1 SGHAT and CDR2 FQNNGV. This CDR3 contains 19 residues. V trimming: 6 bases; J trimming: 2 bases; junction bases outside the gene matches: 12. This chain's CDR3 is CASRGPGTSGSPTYNEQFF. The DNA of the CDR3 is TGTGCCAGCAGGGGCCCCGGGACTAGCGGGAGCCCTACCTACAATGAGCAGTTCTTC.

The chain links TRBV10-2 to TRBJ1-1; maybe TRBD1 (5 bases). Trimming removed 6 bases at V and 1 base at J, with 12 bases between. This CDR3 region has 14 residues. From germline, CDR1 is WSHSY and CDR2 SAAADI. CDR3 region: CASSPIGANTEAFF. CDR3 nucleotide sequence: TGCGCCAGCAGCCCGATTGGGGCGAACACTGAAGCTTTCTTT.

The genes are TRBV5-1 and TRBJ1-2; D is perhaps TRBD1 (5 bases). Germline values: CDR1 SGHRS, CDR2 YFSETQ. V gave up 4 bases and J gave up 2 bases, with 12 bases separating them. CDR3 length: 14 amino acids. The CDR3 sequence is CASSPGVGNYGYTF. The DNA of the CDR3 is TGCGCCAGCAGCCCGGGGGTCGGCAACTATGGCTACACCTTC.

This clone turned up a few times. V gene TRBV5-1 combines with J gene TRBJ2-3; D might be TRBD2 (6 bases). Germline V gene lookup returns CDR1 SGHRS and CDR2 YFSETQ. The V and J ends lost 0 bases and 0 bases respectively, with 11 bases between them. The CDR3 loop spans 16 amino acids. The DNA of the CDR3 is TGCGCCAGCAGCTTGGTTTTGGGGGGAAGCACAGATACGCAGTATTTT. This gives the protein CASSLVLGGSTDTQYF.

V and J are TRBV15 and TRBJ1-2; tentatively, D is TRBD1 (5 bases). This CDR3 spans 15 amino acids. Germline V gene lookup returns CDR1 LNHNV and CDR2 YYDKDF (reference sequence). Deletions cut 6 bases from V and 2 bases from J, with 16 bases between. DNA for the CDR3: TGTGCCACCAGGTCCGACCAACAGGAAAACTATGGCTACACCTTC. Translating it yields CATRSDQQENYGYTF.

The J gene is TRBJ1-5, the V gene TRBV7-8; TRBD1 might be the D (6 bases). Trimming removed 3 bases at V and 6 bases at J, with 12 bases between. The CDR3 sequence is 14 residues long. Germline CDR1 is SGHVS and CDR2 is FQNEAQ. CDR3 loop: CASSLLTGRQPQHF. CDR3 DNA: TGTGCCAGCAGCTTGTTAACAGGGCGTCAGCCCCAGCATTTT.

The CDR3: CATSRTGGGTEAFF. CDR3 DNA: TGTGCCACCAGCCGGACAGGGGGGGGCACTGAAGCTTTCTTT. This sequence joins TRBV15 and TRBJ1-1; 10 nucleotides align to TRBD1. This CDR3 is 14 amino acids long. V was pared by 5 bases and J by 4 bases, with 4 bases of the junction left unmatched. Germline CDR1 and CDR2: LNHNV and YYDKDF (reference sequence).

CDR3 sequence (DNA): TGTGCCAGCTCGCCGACGGGGAATGAAAAACTGTTTTTT. This translates into CASSPTGNEKLFF. J is TRBJ1-4 and V is TRBV18; D not certain. Deletions cut 6 bases from V and 5 bases from J, with 10 bases between. CDR3 length: 13 amino acids. Germline lookup yields CDR1 KGHSH and CDR2 LQKENI.

This clone was seen a handful of times. The rearrangement joins TRBV7-9 to TRBJ1-4, with D maybe TRBD1 (6 bases). Trimming shortened V by 4 bases and J by 14 bases, and 23 bases separated the two germline ends. Germline V gives CDR1 SEHNR, CDR2 FQNEAQ (reference sequence). This CDR3 contains 15 residues. The CDR3 DNA sequence: TGTGCCAGCAGCTCCGGCGGGGGGGACACCTTATCTCTGTTTTTT. Its translation: CASSSGGGDTLSLFF.

This chain links TRBV6-6 with TRBJ2-7, with 11 bases that match TRBD2. The CDR3 covers 15 residues. The ends lost 4 bases at V and 2 bases at J; junction bases unmatched: 4. Germline V gene lookup returns CDR1 MNHNY and CDR2 SVGAGI (reference sequence). The CDR3 sequence is CASSSGLAGAYEQYF. For the CDR3, the DNA is TGTGCCAGCAGTTCCGGACTAGCGGGTGCCTACGAGCAGTACTTC.

Only one count was recorded for this clone. The rearrangement uses TRBV18 and TRBJ2-2; D not resolved. Germline-derived CDR1 and CDR2 are KGHSH and LQKENI. V was shortened by 3 bases and J by 7 bases, with 6 bases between the two germline ends. The CDR3 totals 12 residues. The CDR3 nucleotides read TGTGCCAGCTCACCTGTTAGCGGGGAGCTGTTTTTT. As protein: CASSPVSGELFF.

Worth noting for this clone: The DNA is left out, because the CDR3 cannot be placed on it with certainty; the CDR3 is given as TCRdb lists it. Here the CDR3 reads CASSQYVGGHEQYF. The chain combines TRBV5-5 with TRBJ2-7. Including both end residues, the CDR3 is 14 amino acids long. Germline V CDR1 and CDR2: SGHKS, YYEKEE (reference sequence).

This sequence joins TRBV28 and TRBJ1-5, with a weak D call TRBD1 (5 bases). The ends were cut back, 2 bases at V and 5 bases at J, with 13 bases in the middle. Looked up from germline, CDR1 is MDHEN and CDR2 is SYDVKM. The CDR3 is 15 amino acids. In nucleotides, the CDR3 is TGTGCCAGCAGTTTAATAGTCCCGGGGGATCAGCCCCAGCATTTT. It yields the protein CASSLIVPGDQPQHF.

The rearrangement joins TRBV23-1 to TRBJ2-3; 8 nucleotides agree with TRBD2. TRBV23-1 is annotated as an ORF whose role is uncertain. Trimming removed 2 bases from V and 2 bases from J; junction bases left unmatched: 6. The CDR3 has 16 amino acids. CDR3 amino acids: CASSQSERGNTDTQYF. CDR3 DNA sequence: TGCGCCAGCAGTCAAAGCGAGCGGGGGAACACAGATACGCAGTATTTT.

V usage is TRBV18 and J usage is TRBJ2-1; possibly TRBD2 for D (5 bases). The CDR3 is 13 amino acids. V was shortened by 8 bases and J by 3 bases, with 11 bases between the two germline ends. Germline V gene lookup returns CDR1 KGHSH and CDR2 LQKENI. The CDR3 loop is CASQSRDYNEQFF. CDR3 DNA: TGTGCCAGCCAAAGCCGGGACTACAATGAGCAGTTCTTC.